The 31 T cell receptor beta chains below come from one sample, sequenced in a study of T cell changes during pregnancy in multiple sclerosis. The data were produced by immunoSEQ multiplex PCR, yet TCRdb's version contains in-frame clones alone and is incomplete. The table shows tens of thousands of clones, with roughly 90% occurring only once. The specimen comprised CD8+ T cells from peripheral blood mononuclear cells, sampled before pregnancy. Source of these receptors: a female donor with multiple sclerosis, enrolled in a pregnancy study.

The chain combines TRBV5-6 with TRBJ2-6, with D unresolved. With 0 bases removed from V and 1 base from J, the gap between germline ends came to 5 bases. This CDR3 contains 15 residues. Germline V gives CDR1 SGHDT, CDR2 YYEEEE. The CDR3 DNA is TGTGCCAGCAGCTTGGTGACATCTGGGGCCAACGTCCTGACTTTC. As protein: CASSLVTSGANVLTF.

The CDR3 nucleotides read TGCAGCGTTGAAGATCAGGTTGGAAACACCATATATTTT. Residues: CSVEDQVGNTIYF. The rearrangement uses TRBV29-1 and TRBJ1-3; D not certain. V lost 0 bases to trimming and J lost 3 bases, with 6 bases between them. Germline CDR1 SQVTM, CDR2 ANQGSEA. This CDR3 is 13 amino acids long.

This clone was recorded only once. The chain recombines TRBV19 with TRBJ2-1, with D tentatively TRBD2 (6 bases). There are 14 residues in the CDR3. V lost 6 bases and J 4 bases, leaving 13 bases between the germline ends. CDR1 is LNHDA and CDR2 is SQIVND in the germline V gene (reference sequence). The CDR3 region is CASREGQEYNEQFF. CDR3 DNA sequence: TGTGCCAGTAGGGAGGGGCAGGAGTACAATGAGCAGTTCTTC. Full variable domain (missing parts from reference TRBV19 and TRBJ2-1): DGGITQSPKYLFRKEGQNVTLSCEQNLNHDAMYWYRQDPGQGLRLIYYSQIVNDFQKGDIAEGYSVSREKKESFPLTVTSAQKNPTAFYLCASREGQEYNEQFFGPGTRLTVL.

This clone showed up just a few times. Distinct nucleotide sequences in the sample also encode this CDR3. The chain is built from TRBV27 and TRBJ1-1; tentative D call: TRBD1 (5 bases). From germline, CDR1 is MNHEY and CDR2 SMNVEV (reference sequence). Between the trimmed V and J ends, which lost 2 bases and 0 bases, there was a span of 7 bases. The CDR3 totals 14 residues. The CDR3 region is CASSLAGLNTEAFF. The CDR3 nucleotides read TGTGCCAGCAGTTTAGCAGGGTTGAACACTGAAGCTTTCTTT.

The chain combines TRBV5-5 with TRBJ2-1; 8 nucleotides agree with TRBD1. CDR1 is SGHKS and CDR2 is YYEKEE in the germline V gene (reference sequence). V lost 5 bases to trimming and J lost 6 bases; unmatched junction nucleotides: 16. The CDR3 covers 17 residues. Here the CDR3 DNA reads TGTGCCAGCAGGTTTGCCCAGGGGGACAGGCCTTTCAATGAGCAGTTCTTC. It yields the protein CASRFAQGDRPFNEQFF.

The chain couples TRBV9 to TRBJ1-2, with D possibly matching TRBD1 (5 bases). The CDR3 has 15 amino acids. Trimming left V 6 bases short and J 6 bases short, with 21 bases between. The germline V gene has CDR1 SGDLS and CDR2 YYNGEE. The CDR3 sequence is CASTYNGGEPHGYTF. The CDR3 bases are TGTGCCAGCACCTATAACGGGGGGGAACCCCATGGCTACACCTTC.

The chain carries TRBV6-5 and TRBJ2-7; 9 bases map to TRBD1. The CDR3 contains 13 residues. Germline lookup yields CDR1 MNHEY and CDR2 SVGAGI. V gave up 11 bases and J gave up 5 bases; unmatched junction bases: 10. The CDR3 DNA reads as TGTGCCTCTACGACAGGGGGAACGAACGAGCAGTACTTC. Encoded protein: CASTTGGTNEQYF.

The chain links TRBV27 to TRBJ2-3; TRBD1 is a possible D gene (5 bases). The CDR3 length is 15 residues. V was shortened by 7 bases and J by 3 bases, with 17 bases between the two germline ends. Per the germline V gene, CDR1 is MNHEY and CDR2 is SMNVEV (reference sequence). This CDR3 is CASTVRVAGTDTQYF. CDR3 DNA: TGTGCCAGCACTGTCAGGGTCGCAGGGACAGATACGCAGTATTTT.

This clone is medium-sized by share. The chain employs TRBV28 and TRBJ2-7; TRBD2 aligns across 7 bases. The CDR3 is 13 amino acids. Germline values: CDR1 MDHEN, CDR2 SYDVKM. V gave up 8 bases and J gave up 4 bases; unmatched junction bases: 8. In DNA, the CDR3 is TGTGCCAGCGGCGAACCGGGGGGATACGAGCAGTACTTC. Amino acid sequence: CASGEPGGYEQYF. The full variable domain, rest sourced from reference TRBV28 and TRBJ2-7, is DVKVTQSSRYLVKRTGEKVFLECVQDMDHENMFWYRQDPGLGLRLIYFSYDVKMKEKGDIPEGYSVSREKKERFSLILESASTNQTSMYLCASGEPGGYEQYFGPGTRLTVT.

This chain connects TRBV6-6 to TRBJ2-4; 12 bases agree with TRBD2. The trim removed 7 bases at V and 8 bases at J, leaving 6 bases unmatched. The V gene's germline CDR1 is MNHNY and CDR2 SVGAGI (reference sequence). The CDR3 is 14 residues long. Here the CDR3 reads CASTRTSGVDIQYF. The CDR3 DNA is TGTGCCAGCACCAGGACTAGCGGGGTGGACATTCAGTACTTC.

This chain uses TRBV29-1 with TRBJ2-7; D possibly corresponds to TRBD1 (5 bases). CDR1 is SQVTM, CDR2 ANQGSEA, per germline. CDR3 length equals 13 residues. V was shortened by 3 bases and J by 5 bases, with 14 bases between the two germline ends. CDR3 sequence (DNA): TGCAGCGTTGACTCAGGGTTGAGAGACGAGCAGTACTTC. This sequence encodes CSVDSGLRDEQYF.

This clone was observed once. Other DNA sequences in the sample encode the same CDR3. The gene calls are TRBV6-6 and TRBJ1-1; D is ambiguous. The CDR3 totals 13 residues. Germline values: CDR1 MNHNY, CDR2 SVGAGI (reference sequence). Trimming removed 2 bases at V and 4 bases at J, with 8 bases between. Written as DNA, the CDR3 is TGTGCCAGCAGTTACGGCGGGAGCACTGAAGCTTTCTTT. Translation gives CASSYGGSTEAFF.

The J gene is TRBJ1-4, the V gene TRBV6-5; D is uncertain. The CDR3 spans 14 residues. Germline assignment: CDR1 MNHEY and CDR2 SVGAGI. V lost 0 bases and J 9 bases, leaving 11 bases between the germline ends. The CDR3 DNA is TGTGCCAGCAGTTACTCAAGAATGCGGCAAAAACTGTTTTTT. Translating gives CASSYSRMRQKLFF.

V is TRBV5-1 and J is TRBJ2-5; D is unclear. Germline CDR1 and CDR2: SGHRS and YFSETQ. Trimming left V 2 bases short and J 1 base short, with 12 bases between. The CDR3 spans 15 residues. The CDR3, as DNA: TGCGCCAGCAGCTTTACAGACATAATCCAAGAGACCCAGTACTTC. Protein: CASSFTDIIQETQYF. The full variable domain, in which reference TRBV5-1 and TRBJ2-5 provide the parts outside the CDR3, is KAGVTQTPRYLIKTRGQQVTLSCSPISGHRSVSWYQQTPGQGLQFLFEYFSETQRNKGNFPGRFSGRQFSNSRSEMNVSTLELGDSALYLCASSFTDIIQETQYFGPGTRLLVL.

The CDR3 nucleotides are TGTGCCAGCTCACCATCAATCCAAGAGACCCAGTACTTC. It is translated as CASSPSIQETQYF. The chain links TRBV18 to TRBJ2-5; no definite D call. Germline loops: CDR1 KGHSH, CDR2 LQKENI. Deletions cut 2 bases from V and 1 base from J, with 5 bases between. This CDR3 spans 13 amino acids.

V gene TRBV5-1 combines with J gene TRBJ2-1; TRBD1 matches 8 bases. This CDR3 spans 15 amino acids. The V segment lost 0 bases and the J segment 9 bases; nucleotides outside the gene matches: 8. Germline CDR1 reads SGHRS; CDR2 reads YFSETQ. The CDR3 nucleotides are TGCGCCAGCAGCTTGGGCAGGACAGGGATTAGTGAGCAGTTCTTC. As protein: CASSLGRTGISEQFF.

This chain connects TRBV9 to TRBJ2-3, with 9 bases lining up with TRBD2. This CDR3 region has 18 residues. The V segment lost 3 bases and the J segment 7 bases; nucleotides outside the gene matches: 18. The germline V gene has CDR1 SGDLS and CDR2 YYNGEE. CDR3 residues: CASSAPLRGRGGFNTQYF. The CDR3, as DNA: TGTGCCAGCAGCGCCCCTCTAAGGGGGCGGGGGGGCTTTAATACGCAGTATTTT.

This rearrangement joins TRBV27 to TRBJ1-2; 8 bases line up with TRBD1. This CDR3 is built from 15 residues. CDR1 is MNHEY, CDR2 SMNVEV, per germline (reference sequence). The junction had 8 bases not matched to a gene; V was cut back by 3 bases and J by 5 bases. CDR3 nucleotides: TGTGCCAGCAGTTTTGGACAGGGAGGAAGATATGGCTACACCTTC. Residues: CASSFGQGGRYGYTF.

The rearrangement uses TRBV7-8 and TRBJ2-5, with 9 bases that match TRBD2. Germline CDR1 SGHVS, CDR2 FQNEAQ. With V trimmed by 1 base and J by 5 bases, 8 bases remained unmatched. This CDR3 region has 16 residues. As DNA, the CDR3 is TGTGCCAGCAGCTTAGGCCTAGCGGGGAGGATTGAGACCCAGTACTTC. Protein: CASSLGLAGRIETQYF.

The chain couples TRBV6-1 to TRBJ1-1, with 7 bases identical to TRBD1. The V segment lost 4 bases and the J segment 0 bases; nucleotides outside the gene matches: 8. Germline lookup yields CDR1 MNHNS and CDR2 SASEGT. The CDR3 loop spans 16 amino acids. CDR3 loop: CASSGSRDSMNTEAFF. In nucleotides, the CDR3 is TGTGCCAGCAGTGGAAGTCGGGACAGCATGAACACTGAAGCTTTCTTT.

The V gene is TRBV4-2, the J gene TRBJ2-2, with 12 positions matching TRBD2. V dropped 0 bases and J dropped 1; count of bases not matched to a gene: 3. The V gene's germline CDR1 is LGHNA and CDR2 YNFKEQ. This CDR3 contains 18 residues. The CDR3 sequence is CASSQETSGGLNTGELFF. As DNA, the CDR3 is TGTGCCAGCAGCCAAGAGACTAGCGGGGGCTTGAACACCGGGGAGCTGTTTTTT.

V is TRBV29-1 and J is TRBJ1-1; no reliable D call. Germline loops: CDR1 SQVTM, CDR2 ANQGSEA. There are 12 residues in the CDR3. V gave up 7 bases and J gave up 4 bases, with 13 bases separating them. The CDR3 coding sequence is TGCAGCGGGAGGGAGGTGGGCACTGAAGCTTTCTTT. Its protein product is CSGREVGTEAFF.

The chain has TRBV9 and TRBJ2-7; 8 positions agree with TRBD2. Germline CDR1 reads SGDLS; CDR2 reads YYNGEE. The CDR3 is made up of 15 amino acids. The J segment lost 1 base and the V segment lost 2 bases, leaving 5 bases of the junction unmatched. DNA of the CDR3: TGTGCCAGCAGCGTTAGCGGGGTTCCTTCCTACGAGCAGTACTTC. Protein product: CASSVSGVPSYEQYF.

The chain joins TRBV7-9 to TRBJ2-4; 8 bases are shared with TRBD2. This CDR3 spans 14 amino acids. J was trimmed by 9 bases and V by 5 bases; bases with no gene match: 9. Per germline, CDR1 SEHNR and CDR2 FQNEAQ (reference sequence). The CDR3 DNA sequence: TGTGCCAGCAGCCCTCCGGGACTAGAAGCCATTCAGTACTTC. Amino acid sequence: CASSPPGLEAIQYF. The full variable domain, in which reference TRBV7-9 and TRBJ2-4 provide the parts outside the CDR3, is DTGVSQNPRHKITKRGQNVTFRCDPISEHNRLYWYRQTLGQGPEFLTYFQNEAQLEKSRLLSDRFSAERPKGSFSTLEIQRTEQGDSAMYLCASSPPGLEAIQYFGAGTRLSVL.

This rearrangement joins TRBV7-6 to TRBJ2-2, with TRBD2 identical over 7 bases. CDR1 is SGHVS, CDR2 FNYEAQ, per germline. CDR3 size: 17 residues. Trimming removed 1 base from V and 1 base from J; junction bases left unmatched: 6. The CDR3 reads CASSLGGGDLNTGELFF. For the CDR3, the DNA is TGTGCCAGCAGCTTAGGTGGGGGGGACTTGAACACCGGGGAGCTGTTTTTT.

This chain connects TRBV9 to TRBJ1-1, with TRBD1 as a possible D gene (6 bases). From germline, CDR1 is SGDLS and CDR2 YYNGEE. This CDR3 spans 12 amino acids. Trimming took 6 bases from V and 8 from J, leaving 14 bases between them. CDR3 bases: TGTGCCAGCATTGGACAGACTTCCGAAGCTTTCTTT. As protein: CASIGQTSEAFF. Combining the CDR3 with reference TRBV9 and TRBJ1-1 gives the whole variable domain DSGVTQTPKHLITATGQRVTLRCSPRSGDLSVYWYQQSLDQGLQFLIQYYNGEERAKGNILERFSAQQFPDLHSELNLSSLELGDSALYFCASIGQTSEAFFGQGTRLTVV.

The chain has TRBV9 and TRBJ2-3, with 9 bases fitting TRBD1. Germline-derived CDR1 and CDR2 are SGDLS and YYNGEE. The CDR3 contains 16 residues. The junction had 11 bases not matched to a gene; V was cut back by 3 bases and J by 6 bases. CDR3 DNA: TGTGCCAGCAGCGGCGGCCGGGACAGGGCCCCGGATACGCAGTATTTT. As protein: CASSGGRDRAPDTQYF. The full variable domain, rest sourced from reference TRBV9 and TRBJ2-3, is DSGVTQTPKHLITATGQRVTLRCSPRSGDLSVYWYQQSLDQGLQFLIQYYNGEERAKGNILERFSAQQFPDLHSELNLSSLELGDSALYFCASSGGRDRAPDTQYFGPGTRLTVL.

The V call is TRBV9, the J call TRBJ1-2, with 7 bases lining up with TRBD1. The CDR3 consists of 17 residues. V lost 3 bases, J lost 2 bases, and 13 bases stayed unmatched. In germline, CDR1 is SGDLS, CDR2 YYNGEE. Here the CDR3 reads CASSDRDRSVRNYGYTF. Written as DNA, the CDR3 is TGTGCCAGCAGCGACCGGGACAGATCCGTGAGAAACTATGGCTACACCTTC.

This clone was detected a few times. The gene calls are TRBV2 and TRBJ1-1; tentative D call: TRBD1 (5 bases). The CDR3 extends over 13 amino acids. Germline values: CDR1 SNHLY, CDR2 FYNNEI. The V end lost 7 bases, the J end lost 3 bases, and 12 bases lay between the germline ends. CDR3 in amino acids: CASKRGGDTEAFF. The CDR3 DNA follows: TGTGCCAGCAAAAGGGGCGGGGACACTGAAGCTTTCTTT.

Note on this clone: Its ends do not fully match the called genes, so a read error is possible. The chain carries TRBV6-5 and TRBJ2-1; no definite D call. Germline loops: CDR1 MNHEY, CDR2 SVGAGI. The CDR3 consists of 14 residues. The CDR3 loop is CVSSYIVSLHEQFF. DNA for the CDR3: TGTGTCAGCAGTTACATCGTCTCTCTCCATGAGCAGTTCTTC.

This clone was found once. The chain joins TRBV19 to TRBJ2-7; no firm D call. V was clipped by 1 base and J by 3 bases, with 7 bases between them. This CDR3 comprises 13 residues. Germline CDR1 is LNHDA and CDR2 is SQIVND (reference sequence). CDR3 in amino acids: CASSIAAGYEQYF. CDR3 coding DNA: TGTGCCAGTAGTATAGCCGCAGGCTACGAGCAGTACTTC. Based on the CDR3 plus reference TRBV19 and TRBJ2-7, the full variable domain is DGGITQSPKYLFRKEGQNVTLSCEQNLNHDAMYWYRQDPGQGLRLIYYSQIVNDFQKGDIAEGYSVSREKKESFPLTVTSAQKNPTAFYLCASSIAAGYEQYFGPGTRLTVT.